These T cell receptor beta chains were read from a single sample in a study of T cell therapy after organ transplantation. The repertoire was sequenced with immunoSEQ multiplex PCR; TCRdb's copy has only in-frame clones and lacks some. The data show thousands of clones, almost 70% seen once. Their antigens remain unidentified. The sequences come from CD8+ T cells from blood, collected after autologous CMV-specific T cell therapy. These receptors all stem from a human patient who had received a solid organ transplant and had CMV disease. The T cells may come from the graft donor. CDR3s include the opening cysteine and the closing phenylalanine or tryptophan. The D gene is left open where the match is weak. A row's size may be missing; if present it is once, few, many or a size class.

clone size: NA; CDR3 length: 15; V gene: TRBV6-5; J gene: TRBJ2-1; D gene: TRBD2; CDR3 protein: CASSFLAGEANEQFF; CDR3 DNA: TGTGCCAGCAGTTTTCTTGCGGGAGAAGCAAATGAGCAGTTCTTC
clone size: NA; CDR3 length: 16; V gene: TRBV5-1; J gene: TRBJ2-3; D gene: NA; CDR3 protein: CASSLLGGVSTDTQYF; CDR3 DNA: TGCGCCAGCAGCCTGCTAGGCGGGGTTAGCACAGATACGCAGTATTTT
clone size: once; CDR3 length: 14; V gene: TRBV6-5; J gene: TRBJ2-3; D gene: NA; CDR3 protein: CASSSTSESDTQYF; CDR3 DNA: TGTGCCAGCAGTTCCACTAGTGAATCAGATACGCAGTATTTT
clone size: few; CDR3 length: 15; V gene: TRBV6-9; J gene: TRBJ1-4; D gene: NA; CDR3 protein: CASSGLGPLYEKLFF; CDR3 DNA: TGTGCCAGCAGCGGATTGGGCCCGCTTTATGAAAAACTGTTTTTT
clone size: NA; CDR3 length: 14; V gene: TRBV18; J gene: TRBJ1-1; D gene: NA; CDR3 protein: CASSKNPLNTEAFF; CDR3 DNA: TGTGCCAGCTCCAAAAATCCTTTGAACACTGAAGCTTTCTTT
clone size: few; CDR3 length: 14; V gene: TRBV13; J gene: TRBJ1-1; D gene: NA; CDR3 protein: CASSSVGVGDRAFF; CDR3 DNA: TGTGCCAGCAGCTCAGTCGGAGTAGGGGATAGGGCTTTCTTT
clone size: NA; CDR3 length: 16; V gene: TRBV7-9; J gene: TRBJ2-2; D gene: NA; CDR3 protein: CASSLYTSFGTGELFF; CDR3 DNA: TGTGCCAGCAGCTTGTATACATCGTTCGGCACCGGGGAGCTGTTTTTT
clone size: NA; CDR3 length: 15; V gene: TRBV13; J gene: TRBJ1-2; D gene: NA; CDR3 protein: CASSASSWEPSGYTF; CDR3 DNA: TGTGCCAGCAGCGCCTCTTCCTGGGAGCCTTCCGGCTACACCTTC
clone size: NA; CDR3 length: 15; V gene: TRBV28; J gene: TRBJ2-7; D gene: TRBD2; CDR3 protein: CASSKLAGGPYEQYF; CDR3 DNA: TGTGCCAGCAGCAAACTAGCGGGAGGGCCTTACGAGCAGTACTTC
clone size: NA; CDR3 length: 16; V gene: TRBV5-6; J gene: TRBJ2-5; D gene: TRBD2; CDR3 protein: CASSSAAGGLQETQYF; CDR3 DNA: TGTGCCAGCAGCTCGGCCGCGGGGGGGCTCCAAGAGACCCAGTACTTC
clone size: NA; CDR3 length: 14; V gene: TRBV6-6; J gene: TRBJ1-4; D gene: TRBD1; CDR3 protein: CASIPGQFWEKLFF; CDR3 DNA: TGTGCCAGCATCCCGGGACAGTTTTGGGAAAAACTGTTTTTT
clone size: NA; CDR3 length: 16; V gene: TRBV4-2; J gene: TRBJ2-7; D gene: NA; CDR3 protein: CASSQPGRQSSYEQYF; CDR3 DNA: TGTGCCAGCAGCCAACCGGGCCGACAGAGCTCCTACGAGCAGTACTTC
clone size: few; CDR3 length: 14; V gene: TRBV7-9; J gene: TRBJ1-1; D gene: NA; CDR3 protein: CASSPRVENTEAFF; CDR3 DNA: TGTGCCAGCAGCCCCAGGGTAGAGAACACTGAAGCTTTCTTT
clone size: NA; CDR3 length: 16; V gene: TRBV4-2; J gene: TRBJ1-4; D gene: NA; CDR3 protein: CASSQDGHQINEKLFF; CDR3 DNA: TGTGCCAGCAGCCAAGATGGACACCAGATTAATGAAAAACTGTTTTTT
clone size: few; CDR3 length: 15; V gene: TRBV11-3; J gene: TRBJ2-3; D gene: TRBD1; CDR3 protein: CASSLRRDRVDELYF; CDR3 DNA: TGTGCCAGCAGCTTAAGACGGGACAGGGTCGATGAACTGTATTTT
clone size: NA; CDR3 length: 13; V gene: TRBV15; J gene: TRBJ2-4; D gene: NA; CDR3 protein: CATSSRDANIQYF; CDR3 DNA: TGTGCCACCAGCAGTCGGGATGCTAACATTCAGTACTTC
clone size: NA; CDR3 length: 15; V gene: TRBV6-1; J gene: TRBJ2-3; D gene: TRBD1; CDR3 protein: CASSEAETGPDTQYF; CDR3 DNA: TGTGCCAGCAGTGAAGCGGAGACAGGGCCAGATACGCAGTATTTT
clone size: few; CDR3 length: 11; V gene: TRBV27; J gene: TRBJ2-3; D gene: NA; CDR3 protein: CASSAGDTQYF; CDR3 DNA: TGTGCCAGCAGTGCGGGGGATACGCAGTATTTT
clone size: NA; CDR3 length: 13; V gene: TRBV29-1; J gene: TRBJ2-7; D gene: TRBD1; CDR3 protein: CSVAPGQGNQQYF; CDR3 DNA: TGCAGCGTCGCTCCGGGACAGGGAAACCAGCAGTACTTC
clone size: NA; CDR3 length: 15; V gene: TRBV19; J gene: TRBJ2-7; D gene: NA; CDR3 protein: CASSGAGNPNYEQYF; CDR3 DNA: TGTGCCAGTAGTGGGGCGGGGAACCCCAACTACGAGCAGTACTTC
clone size: NA; CDR3 length: 15; V gene: TRBV4-3; J gene: TRBJ2-5; D gene: TRBD2; CDR3 protein: CASSQDRGVPETQYF; CDR3 DNA: TGCGCCAGCAGCCAAGATCGGGGGGTCCCAGAGACCCAGTACTTC
clone size: NA; CDR3 length: 12; V gene: TRBV4-2; J gene: TRBJ2-7; D gene: NA; CDR3 protein: CASSQDNNEQYF; CDR3 DNA: TGTGCCAGCAGCCAAGATAACAACGAGCAGTACTTC
clone size: NA; CDR3 length: 13; V gene: TRBV30; J gene: TRBJ2-1; D gene: NA; CDR3 protein: CAWSVFSYNEQFF; CDR3 DNA: TGTGCCTGGAGTGTATTCTCCTACAATGAGCAGTTCTTC
clone size: NA; CDR3 length: 15; V gene: TRBV19; J gene: TRBJ2-7; D gene: TRBD1; CDR3 protein: CASSINPGQVYEQYF; CDR3 DNA: TGTGCCAGTAGTATAAACCCAGGACAGGTTTACGAGCAGTACTTC
clone size: NA; CDR3 length: 16; V gene: TRBV5-5; J gene: TRBJ2-5; D gene: NA; CDR3 protein: CASRELIGSQQETQYF; CDR3 DNA: TGTGCCAGCAGGGAACTCATAGGGAGCCAACAAGAGACCCAGTACTTC
clone size: once; CDR3 length: 15; V gene: TRBV2; J gene: TRBJ1-4; D gene: NA; CDR3 protein: CASSGLGPLYEKLFF; CDR3 DNA: TGTGCCAGCAGCGGATTGGGCCCGCTTTATGAAAAACTGTTTTTT
clone size: NA; CDR3 length: 15; V gene: TRBV6-4; J gene: TRBJ2-1; D gene: NA; CDR3 protein: CASSDDSTGANEQFF; CDR3 DNA: TGTGCCAGCAGTGACGACTCGACCGGTGCCAATGAGCAGTTCTTC
clone size: once; CDR3 length: 21; V gene: TRBV27; J gene: TRBJ2-7; D gene: NA; CDR3 protein: CASSLFPIRLTGRGLDYEQYF; CDR3 DNA: TGTGCCAGCAGTTTATTCCCCATTCGTTTGACAGGGAGAGGACTAGACTACGAGCAGTACTTC
clone size: NA; CDR3 length: 16; V gene: TRBV6-1; J gene: TRBJ2-7; D gene: NA; CDR3 protein: CASSEDPGPLGDEQYF; CDR3 DNA: TGTGCCAGCAGTGAAGACCCAGGGCCGTTAGGAGACGAGCAGTACTTC
clone size: medium-sized; CDR3 length: 10; V gene: TRBV2; J gene: TRBJ2-7; D gene: NA; CDR3 protein: CASRIDEQYF; CDR3 DNA: TGTGCCAGCAGAATCGACGAGCAGTACTTC
clone size: NA; CDR3 length: 15; V gene: TRBV28; J gene: TRBJ1-1; D gene: NA; CDR3 protein: CASSIPGLRNTEAFF; CDR3 DNA: TGTGCCAGCAGTATCCCCGGGCTCCGCAACACTGAAGCTTTCTTT
clone size: NA; CDR3 length: 14; V gene: TRBV9; J gene: TRBJ2-7; D gene: TRBD1; CDR3 protein: CASSAGQGQYEQYF; CDR3 DNA: TGTGCCAGCAGCGCGGGACAGGGACAATACGAGCAGTACTTC
clone size: NA; CDR3 length: 14; V gene: TRBV30; J gene: TRBJ1-2; D gene: TRBD1; CDR3 protein: CAWSGNRGAYGYTF; CDR3 DNA: TGTGCCTGGAGTGGTAACAGGGGGGCCTATGGCTACACCTTC
clone size: NA; CDR3 length: 15; V gene: TRBV5-5; J gene: TRBJ1-4; D gene: NA; CDR3 protein: CASSFIGATNEKLFF; CDR3 DNA: TGTGCCAGCAGCTTTATAGGGGCAACTAATGAAAAACTGTTTTTT
clone size: NA; CDR3 length: 14; V gene: TRBV28; J gene: TRBJ2-7; D gene: TRBD2; CDR3 protein: CASCRTSGSYEQYF; CDR3 DNA: TGTGCCAGCTGTAGGACTAGCGGCTCCTACGAGCAGTACTTC
clone size: NA; CDR3 length: 16; V gene: TRBV9; J gene: TRBJ1-1; D gene: TRBD1; CDR3 protein: CASSAFGQGARTEAFF; CDR3 DNA: TGTGCCAGCAGCGCCTTTGGACAGGGGGCGCGCACTGAAGCTTTCTTT
clone size: NA; CDR3 length: 14; V gene: TRBV29-1; J gene: TRBJ2-7; D gene: TRBD1; CDR3 protein: CSVPAGTGRHEQYF; CDR3 DNA: TGCAGCGTTCCCGCCGGGACAGGGCGCCACGAGCAGTACTTC
clone size: NA; CDR3 length: 16; V gene: TRBV7-2; J gene: TRBJ1-1; D gene: TRBD1; CDR3 protein: CASSFHDRGLLTEAFF; CDR3 DNA: TGTGCCAGCAGCTTCCATGACAGGGGGCTTCTTACTGAAGCTTTCTTT
clone size: NA; CDR3 length: 13; V gene: TRBV6-5; J gene: TRBJ1-3; D gene: NA; CDR3 protein: CASSLRSGNTIYF; CDR3 DNA: TGTGCCAGCAGTTTAAGGTCCGGAAACACCATATATTTT
clone size: medium-sized; CDR3 length: 15; V gene: TRBV11-2; J gene: TRBJ2-7; D gene: TRBD1; CDR3 protein: CASSAYPGTGDEQYF; CDR3 DNA: TGTGCCAGCAGCGCATACCCCGGGACAGGAGACGAGCAGTACTTC
clone size: NA; CDR3 length: 15; V gene: TRBV6-6; J gene: TRBJ1-1; D gene: TRBD1; CDR3 protein: CASRQKTGTNTEAFF; CDR3 DNA: TGTGCCAGCAGACAAAAGACAGGGACGAACACTGAAGCTTTCTTT
clone size: NA; CDR3 length: 17; V gene: TRBV19; J gene: TRBJ1-4; D gene: NA; CDR3 protein: CASSIVYRRLPNEKLFF; CDR3 DNA: TGTGCCAGTAGTATAGTGTACAGGCGGTTACCTAATGAAAAACTGTTTTTT
clone size: NA; CDR3 length: 17; V gene: TRBV11-2; J gene: TRBJ1-5; D gene: NA; CDR3 protein: CASSLGVADRFNQPQHF; CDR3 DNA: TGTGCCAGCAGCTTAGGTGTAGCGGACAGATTCAATCAGCCCCAGCATTTT
clone size: once; CDR3 length: 15; V gene: TRBV25-1; J gene: TRBJ2-1; D gene: NA; CDR3 protein: CASTRVGAPYNEQFF; CDR3 DNA: TGTGCCAGCACCCGGGTGGGGGCGCCCTACAATGAGCAGTTCTTC
clone size: NA; CDR3 length: 14; V gene: TRBV4-1; J gene: TRBJ2-2; D gene: NA; CDR3 protein: CASSQDTHGGELFF; CDR3 DNA: TGTGCCAGCAGCCAAGATACGCATGGCGGGGAGCTGTTTTTT
clone size: NA; CDR3 length: 14; V gene: TRBV19; J gene: TRBJ2-7; D gene: NA; CDR3 protein: CASSWGLPFDEQYF; CDR3 DNA: TGTGCCAGTAGTTGGGGGCTACCGTTCGACGAGCAGTACTTC
clone size: NA; CDR3 length: 16; V gene: TRBV7-2; J gene: TRBJ2-1; D gene: NA; CDR3 protein: CASSSPRSVVDDEQFF; CDR3 DNA: TGTGCCAGCAGCTCCCCGCGGAGCGTAGTCGATGATGAGCAGTTCTTC
clone size: NA; CDR3 length: 13; V gene: TRBV7-6; J gene: TRBJ2-7; D gene: NA; CDR3 protein: CASSLVDTYEQYF; CDR3 DNA: TGTGCCAGCAGCTTAGTAGACACCTACGAGCAGTACTTC
clone size: NA; CDR3 length: 14; V gene: TRBV19; J gene: TRBJ2-7; D gene: NA; CDR3 protein: CASSIGQLPYEQYF; CDR3 DNA: TGTGCCAGTAGTATAGGGCAATTGCCCTACGAGCAGTACTTC
clone size: NA; CDR3 length: 15; V gene: TRBV14; J gene: TRBJ1-4; D gene: NA; CDR3 protein: CASSQFQGTAEKLFF; CDR3 DNA: TGTGCCAGCAGCCAATTCCAGGGGACGGCTGAAAAACTGTTTTTT
clone size: NA; CDR3 length: 16; V gene: TRBV28; J gene: TRBJ1-5; D gene: NA; CDR3 protein: CASTQTDPAFNQPQHF; CDR3 DNA: TGTGCCAGCACCCAGACAGACCCAGCATTCAATCAGCCCCAGCATTTT
clone size: once; CDR3 length: 14; V gene: TRBV10-3; J gene: TRBJ1-5; D gene: TRBD1; CDR3 protein: CASSRDRVGQPQHF; CDR3 DNA: TGTGCCAGCAGCCGAGACAGGGTCGGACAGCCCCAGCATTTT
clone size: NA; CDR3 length: 15; V gene: TRBV7-9; J gene: TRBJ2-1; D gene: NA; CDR3 protein: CASSVPEGLYNEQFF; CDR3 DNA: TGTGCCAGCAGTGTACCGGAGGGCCTCTACAATGAGCAGTTCTTC
clone size: NA; CDR3 length: 16; V gene: TRBV27; J gene: TRBJ1-1; D gene: TRBD1; CDR3 protein: CASSFHDRGLLTEAFF; CDR3 DNA: TGTGCCAGCAGCTTCCATGACAGGGGGCTTCTTACTGAAGCTTTCTTT
clone size: few; CDR3 length: 16; V gene: TRBV6-4; J gene: TRBJ2-3; D gene: NA; CDR3 protein: CASSDSYDGETDTQYF; CDR3 DNA: TGTGCCAGCAGTGACTCCTACGACGGGGAGACAGATACGCAGTATTTT